This TCR beta chain was profiled in a study of CD8+CD57+ T cells in acquired aplastic anemia. Study background: DNA per sorted CD4+ or CD8+ sample ranged roughly 0.17 to 27.4 ug, averaging roughly 3.2 ug.

Investigators profiled TCR beta VDJ and CDR3 from genomic DNA template. TCRdb recomputed calls from the reads with MiXCR, one row per CDR3 protein. The sample has a few hundred thousand distinct CDR3 sequences, around 33% seen once; the top ten hold 0.8% to 0.85%. It was patients with CD8+CD57+ cell expansion by flow cytometry who were chosen for sequencing. Each patient gave a blood sample that was collected before any therapy had been received. V lost 5 bases and J lost 4, with 11 bases in between. The CDR3 runs 13 residues. The germline V gene has CDR1 SGHVS and CDR2 FNYEAQ. The sample consisted of sorted CD4+, CD8+, or CD8+CD57+ T cells (not recorded which) from PBMCs. The receptor was isolated from a human donor with aplastic anemia. The genes are TRBV7-6 and TRBJ1-1, with no clear D. CDR3 amino acids: CASSPTGSTEAFF. For the CDR3, the DNA is TGTGCCAGCAGCCCCACGGGGAGCACTGAAGCTTTCTTT.